The T cell receptor (beta chain) described here comes from a study of CD8+ T cells in alopecia areata. General study points: Sequence data from scalp samples additionally include resident alphabeta T cells of normal skin.

Trimming took off 1 base at V and 8 bases at J, with 2 bases between the two ends. The CDR3 contains 11 residues. Germline loops: CDR1 MNHEY, CDR2 SMNVEV (reference sequence). Reverse transcription of extracted RNA yielded cDNA, which provided the sequencing template. Profiling relied on immunoSEQ multiplex PCR, and the TCRdb table lists in-frame clones only, not all of them. The sample lists 50,000 to 65,000 clones, 46% occurring once. Treatment described: oral pan-JAK inhibitor, 5-10 mg twice daily. Punch biopsies of lesional scalp, plus peripheral blood, were taken from alopecia areata patients. Both CD4+ and CD8+ T cells were separated by sorting PBMCs. On this clone: Antigen: not known.

Sample: CD8+ T cells sorted from blood, taken at roughly week 38, from a patient treated with tofacitinib. This sequence originates from a human donor with alopecia areata. The gene calls are TRBV27 and TRBJ2-2; D not resolved. In nucleotides, the CDR3 is TGTGCCAGCAGTTTATATGGGGAGCTGTTTTTT. Its translation is CASSLYGELFF.